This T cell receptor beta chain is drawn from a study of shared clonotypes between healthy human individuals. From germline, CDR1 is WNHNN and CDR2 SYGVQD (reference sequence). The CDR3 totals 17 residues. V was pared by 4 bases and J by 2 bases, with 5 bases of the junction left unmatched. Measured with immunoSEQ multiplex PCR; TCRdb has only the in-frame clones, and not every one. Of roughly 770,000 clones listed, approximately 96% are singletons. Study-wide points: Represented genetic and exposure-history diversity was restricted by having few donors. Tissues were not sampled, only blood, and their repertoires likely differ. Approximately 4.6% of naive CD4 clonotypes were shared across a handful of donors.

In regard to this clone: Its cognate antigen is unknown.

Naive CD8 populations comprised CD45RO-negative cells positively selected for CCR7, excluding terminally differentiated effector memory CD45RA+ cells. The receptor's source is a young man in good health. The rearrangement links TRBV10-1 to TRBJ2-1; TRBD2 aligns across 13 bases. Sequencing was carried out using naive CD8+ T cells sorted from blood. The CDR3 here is CASSGLAGGGTYNEQFF. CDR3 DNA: TGCGCCAGCAGTGGACTAGCGGGAGGAGGAACCTACAATGAGCAGTTCTTC.